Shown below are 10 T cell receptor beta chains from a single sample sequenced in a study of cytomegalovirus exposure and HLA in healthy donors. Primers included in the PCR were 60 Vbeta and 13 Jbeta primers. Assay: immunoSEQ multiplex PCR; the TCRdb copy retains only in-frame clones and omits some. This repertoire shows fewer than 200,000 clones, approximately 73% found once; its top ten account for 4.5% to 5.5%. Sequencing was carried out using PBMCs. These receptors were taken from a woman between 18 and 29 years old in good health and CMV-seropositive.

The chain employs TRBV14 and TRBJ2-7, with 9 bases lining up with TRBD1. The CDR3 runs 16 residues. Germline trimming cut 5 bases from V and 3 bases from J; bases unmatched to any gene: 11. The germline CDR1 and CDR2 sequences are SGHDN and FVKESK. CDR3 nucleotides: TGTGCCAGCAGCGTCGCCGGGACAGGGTACCTCTACGAGCAGTACTTC. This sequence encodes CASSVAGTGYLYEQYF. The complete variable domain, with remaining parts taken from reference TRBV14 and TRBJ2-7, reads EAGVTQFPSHSVIEKGQTVTLRCDPISGHDNLYWYRRVMGKEIKFLLHFVKESKQDESGMPNNRFLAERTGGTYSTLKVQPAELEDSGVYFCASSVAGTGYLYEQYFGPGTRLTVT.

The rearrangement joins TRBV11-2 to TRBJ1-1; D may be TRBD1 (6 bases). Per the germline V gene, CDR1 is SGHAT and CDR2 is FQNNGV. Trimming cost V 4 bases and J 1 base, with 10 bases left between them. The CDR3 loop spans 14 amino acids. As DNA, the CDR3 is TGTGCCAGCAGCTCTAGGGGGGGGAACACTGAAGCTTTCTTT. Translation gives CASSSRGGNTEAFF.

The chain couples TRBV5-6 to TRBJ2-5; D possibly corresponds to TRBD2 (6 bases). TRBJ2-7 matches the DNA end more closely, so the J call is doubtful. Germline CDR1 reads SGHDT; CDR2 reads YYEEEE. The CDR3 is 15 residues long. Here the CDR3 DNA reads TGTGCCAGCAGCTTGATTACGGCGACGGGGGACGAGCAGTACTTC. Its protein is CASSLITATGDEQYF.

The CDR3 coding sequence is TGTGCCAGCAGCCAGGGGCTTTTCTATGAGCAGTTCTTC. This encodes CASSQGLFYEQFF. The rearrangement joins TRBV14 to TRBJ2-1; possible D gene TRBD1, 5 bases. The germline V gene has CDR1 SGHDN and CDR2 FVKESK. The CDR3 runs 13 residues. Trimming left V 3 bases short and J 8 bases short, with 11 bases between.

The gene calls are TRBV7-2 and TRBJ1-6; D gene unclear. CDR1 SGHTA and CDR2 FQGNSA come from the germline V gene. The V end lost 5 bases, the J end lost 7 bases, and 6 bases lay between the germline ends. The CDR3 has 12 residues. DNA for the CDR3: TGTGCCAGCAGCCAGAGGAATTCACCCCTCCACTTT. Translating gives CASSQRNSPLHF. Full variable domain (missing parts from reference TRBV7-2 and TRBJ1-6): GAGVSQSPSNKVTEKGKDVELRCDPISGHTALYWYRQSLGQGLEFLIYFQGNSAPDKSGLPSDRFSAERTGGSVSTLTIQRTQQEDSAVYLCASSQRNSPLHFGNGTRLTVT.

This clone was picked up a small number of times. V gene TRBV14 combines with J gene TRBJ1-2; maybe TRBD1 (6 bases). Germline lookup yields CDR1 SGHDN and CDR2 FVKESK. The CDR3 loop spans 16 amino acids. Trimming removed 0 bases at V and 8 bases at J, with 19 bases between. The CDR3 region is CASSQEGVPGVDGYTF. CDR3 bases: TGTGCCAGCAGCCAAGAAGGCGTGCCAGGGGTCGACGGCTACACCTTC.

The CDR3 sequence: CASSDGGELYGYTF. The CDR3 nucleotides are TGTGCCAGCAGTGATGGGGGGGAACTTTATGGCTACACCTTC. The J gene is TRBJ1-2, the V gene TRBV2, with D possibly being TRBD1 (5 bases). The germline V and J ends were trimmed by 3 bases and 5 bases, with 13 bases remaining between them. Per germline, CDR1 SNHLY and CDR2 FYNNEI. The CDR3 extends over 14 amino acids.

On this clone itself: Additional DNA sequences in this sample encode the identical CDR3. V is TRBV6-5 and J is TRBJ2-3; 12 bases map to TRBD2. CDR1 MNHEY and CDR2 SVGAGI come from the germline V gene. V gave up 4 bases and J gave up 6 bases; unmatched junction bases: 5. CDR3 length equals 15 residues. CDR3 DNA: TGTGCCAGCAGTTGGACTAGCGGGGTACAGGATACGCAGTATTTT. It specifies CASSWTSGVQDTQYF.

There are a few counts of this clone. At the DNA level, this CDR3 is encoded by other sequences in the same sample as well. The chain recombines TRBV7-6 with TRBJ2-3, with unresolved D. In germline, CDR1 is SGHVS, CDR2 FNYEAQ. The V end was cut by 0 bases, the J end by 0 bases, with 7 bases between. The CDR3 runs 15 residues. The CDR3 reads CASSLAGASTDTQYF. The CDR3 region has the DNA TGTGCCAGCAGCTTAGCAGGAGCTAGCACAGATACGCAGTATTTT.

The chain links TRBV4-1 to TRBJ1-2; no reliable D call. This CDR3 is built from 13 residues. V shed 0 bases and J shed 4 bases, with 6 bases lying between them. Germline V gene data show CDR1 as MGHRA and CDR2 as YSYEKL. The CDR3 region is CASSQDPGYGYTF. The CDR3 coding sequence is TGCGCCAGCAGCCAAGATCCGGGCTATGGCTACACCTTC.